The 18 T cell receptor beta chains listed next were all sequenced from one sample in a study of cytomegalovirus exposure and HLA in healthy donors. With 60 Vbeta and 13 Jbeta primers, the PCR was carried out. Produced via immunoSEQ multiplex PCR; TCRdb's table is partial and in-frame only. Among fewer than 60,000 clones listed, roughly 80% were seen once. Sequencing was done on a sample of PBMCs. These receptors originate from a woman aged 40 to 50 in good health and CMV-seropositive.

The rearrangement joins TRBV19 to TRBJ1-2, with a possible D match to TRBD1 (5 bases). The V and J ends lost 7 bases and 4 bases respectively, with 16 bases between them. This CDR3 has 14 residues. Germline V CDR1 and CDR2: LNHDA, SQIVND (reference sequence). As DNA, the CDR3 is TGTGCCAGTACCTCCAGGGAACAAGCCTATGGCTACACCTTC. This codes for CASTSREQAYGYTF.

The rearrangement uses TRBV7-9 and TRBJ1-4; D unresolved. Per germline, CDR1 SEHNR and CDR2 FQNEAQ (reference sequence). CDR3 size: 15 residues. The V gene lost 4 bases and the J gene lost 0 bases, with 9 bases spanning the gap. The CDR3 spells CASSSYRATNEKLFF. The CDR3 DNA reads as TGTGCCAGCAGCTCATACAGAGCAACTAATGAAAAACTGTTTTTT.

The chain uses TRBV5-1 and TRBJ2-1, with 7 bases lining up with TRBD2. Germline V lookup: CDR1 SGHRS, CDR2 YFSETQ. Germline trimming cut 4 bases from V and 4 bases from J; bases unmatched to any gene: 5. CDR3 length: 14 residues. The CDR3 nucleotides read TGCGCCAGCAGCATAAGCGGGGCATACAATGAGCAGTTCTTC. Translating gives CASSISGAYNEQFF. The whole variable domain, filled in from reference TRBV5-1 and TRBJ2-1, reads KAGVTQTPRYLIKTRGQQVTLSCSPISGHRSVSWYQQTPGQGLQFLFEYFSETQRNKGNFPGRFSGRQFSNSRSEMNVSTLELGDSALYLCASSISGAYNEQFFGPGTRLTVL.

The gene calls are TRBV7-9 and TRBJ2-1; D not resolved. The CDR3 covers 13 residues. CDR1 and CDR2 from the germline V gene are SEHNR and FQNEAQ (reference sequence). V lost 2 bases and J 2 bases, leaving 4 bases between the germline ends. CDR3 loop: CASSLSAYNEQFF. The CDR3 region has the DNA TGTGCCAGCAGCTTATCGGCCTACAATGAGCAGTTCTTC. Variable domain in full (rest from reference TRBV7-9 and TRBJ2-1): DTGVSQNPRHKITKRGQNVTFRCDPISEHNRLYWYRQTLGQGPEFLTYFQNEAQLEKSRLLSDRFSAERPKGSFSTLEIQRTEQGDSAMYLCASSLSAYNEQFFGPGTRLTVL.

The V and J genes are TRBV19 and TRBJ2-3, with D maybe TRBD1 (8 bases). The CDR3 covers 14 residues. Germline values: CDR1 LNHDA, CDR2 SQIVND (reference sequence). V lost 7 bases, J lost 4 bases, and 15 bases lay in between. CDR3 sequence (DNA): TGTGCCAGTAACAGGGGGGGCCCCCCAGATACGCAGTATTTT. Amino acids: CASNRGGPPDTQYF.

This sequence joins TRBV9 and TRBJ2-1; 7 nucleotides agree with TRBD1. Germline lookup yields CDR1 SGDLS and CDR2 YYNGEE. V shed 6 bases, J shed 6 bases, and the junction held 12 bases outside the gene matches. The CDR3 covers 15 residues. The CDR3 region is CASTPAPGQRNEQFF. The CDR3 DNA sequence: TGTGCCAGCACCCCGGCTCCGGGACAGCGCAATGAGCAGTTCTTC.

This chain uses TRBV9 with TRBJ2-5; TRBD1 aligns across 7 bases. V dropped 0 bases and J dropped 1; count of bases not matched to a gene: 0. The germline gives CDR1 SGDLS, CDR2 YYNGEE. This CDR3 has 14 residues. The CDR3 sequence: CASSVAGGQETQYF. The CDR3 bases are TGTGCCAGCAGCGTAGCAGGGGGCCAAGAGACCCAGTACTTC. Supplemented by reference TRBV9 and TRBJ2-5, the full variable domain reads DSGVTQTPKHLITATGQRVTLRCSPRSGDLSVYWYQQSLDQGLQFLIQYYNGEERAKGNILERFSAQQFPDLHSELNLSSLELGDSALYFCASSVAGGQETQYFGPGTRLLVL.

The chain carries TRBV6-1 and TRBJ1-1, with TRBD1 matching 7 bases. With V trimmed by 2 bases and J by 6 bases, 3 bases remained unmatched. The CDR3 spans 13 residues. Germline V lookup: CDR1 MNHNS, CDR2 SASEGT. Here the CDR3 reads CASSERTGAEAFF. CDR3 bases: TGTGCCAGCAGTGAAAGAACAGGGGCTGAAGCTTTCTTT.

The chain links TRBV5-5 to TRBJ1-2; the D is unclear. The V end lost 0 bases, the J end lost 3 bases, and 9 bases lay between the germline ends. Germline V gives CDR1 SGHKS, CDR2 YYEKEE (reference sequence). This CDR3 spans 14 amino acids. In DNA, the CDR3 is TGTGCCAGCAGCTTGGGAGGAGGGTACTATGGCTACACCTTC. Translation: CASSLGGGYYGYTF.

The chain links TRBV18 to TRBJ1-3; no firm D call. This CDR3 contains 15 residues. Trimming stripped 3 bases from V and 2 bases from J, with 11 bases between. Germline CDR1 reads KGHSH; CDR2 reads LQKENI. CDR3 loop: CASSPSGTTGNTIYF. CDR3 DNA: TGTGCCAGCTCACCCTCGGGAACGACTGGAAACACCATATATTTT. The whole variable domain, filled in from reference TRBV18 and TRBJ1-3, reads NAGVMQNPRHLVRRRGQEARLRCSPMKGHSHVYWYRQLPEEGLKFMVYLQKENIIDESGMPKERFSAEFPKEGPSILRIQQVVRGDSAAYFCASSPSGTTGNTIYFGEGSWLTVV.

V and J are TRBV2 and TRBJ1-1, with D unresolved. This CDR3 has 14 residues. Trimming removed 4 bases at V and 1 base at J, with 10 bases between. The germline V gene has CDR1 SNHLY and CDR2 FYNNEI. DNA for the CDR3: TGTGCCAGCAGTGGTTCCGGAGGGAACACTGAAGCTTTCTTT. It is translated as CASSGSGGNTEAFF.

The chain employs TRBV6-1 and TRBJ2-1; D is unclear. The CDR3 is 11 residues long. Germline V gene sequence: CDR1 MNHNS, CDR2 SASEGT. Trimming left V 5 bases short and J 9 bases short, with 8 bases between. This chain's CDR3 is CASSPPREQFF. In nucleotides, the CDR3 is TGTGCCAGCAGTCCTCCCCGTGAGCAGTTCTTC.

The CDR3, as DNA: TGTGCCAGCAGCTCGATAAGGGGGCTCTCCTACGAGCAGTACTTC. Its translation: CASSSIRGLSYEQYF. The genes are TRBV7-9 and TRBJ2-7, with 7 positions matching TRBD1. Germline V gene lookup returns CDR1 SEHNR and CDR2 FQNEAQ (reference sequence). The CDR3 loop spans 15 amino acids. V shed 4 bases and J 0 bases; nucleotides not matched to a gene: 6.

This chain links TRBV7-8 with TRBJ1-1; tentatively, D is TRBD1 (6 bases). Trimming took off 5 bases at V and 1 base at J, with 11 bases between the two ends. The CDR3 is 14 residues long. From germline, CDR1 is SGHVS and CDR2 FQNEAQ. The DNA of the CDR3 is TGTGCCAGCAGCCTGGACAGCTGGAACACTGAAGCTTTCTTT. Amino acids: CASSLDSWNTEAFF.

V is TRBV2 and J is TRBJ1-2, with 7 bases that match TRBD1. Losses at the gene ends were 6 bases for V and 11 bases for J; bases not matched to a gene: 15. Germline V CDR1 and CDR2: SNHLY, FYNNEI. This CDR3 spans 14 amino acids. CDR3 region: CASRGRDRTPGYTF. CDR3 in DNA: TGTGCCAGCAGGGGCCGGGACAGAACCCCAGGTTACACCTTC.

The chain has TRBV5-6 and TRBJ1-2; 7 bases agree with TRBD1. The germline V gene encodes CDR1 SGHDT and CDR2 YYEEEE. After removal of 4 bases from V and 7 bases from J, the junction contained 10 bases not matched to a gene. The CDR3 sequence is 14 residues long. The CDR3 region is CASSPQGFRSGYTF. CDR3 DNA sequence: TGTGCCAGCAGCCCACAGGGGTTTAGGAGTGGCTACACCTTC. Supplemented by reference TRBV5-6 and TRBJ1-2, the full variable domain reads DAGVTQSPTHLIKTRGQQVTLRCSPKSGHDTVSWYQQALGQGPQFIFQYYEEEERQRGNFPDRFSGHQFPNYSSELNVNALLLGDSALYLCASSPQGFRSGYTFGSGTRLTVV.

V is TRBV4-1 and J is TRBJ2-7; TRBD1 matches 7 bases. Trimming at V came to 3 bases and at J to 4 bases, leaving 6 bases not matched to a gene. This CDR3 spans 14 amino acids. Germline lookup yields CDR1 MGHRA and CDR2 YSYEKL. The CDR3 region has the DNA TGCGCCAGCAGCCATCCCGGGACAGAGTACGAGCAGTACTTC. Encoded protein: CASSHPGTEYEQYF.

The chain uses TRBV5-1 and TRBJ2-1, with 7 nucleotides matching TRBD1. This CDR3 is built from 16 residues. V lost 4 bases, J lost 6 bases, and 13 bases stayed unmatched. In germline, CDR1 is SGHRS, CDR2 YFSETQ. DNA for the CDR3: TGCGCCAGCAGCCCTCAACCAACGACAGGGACCAATGAGCAGTTCTTC. Translated, it gives CASSPQPTTGTNEQFF.